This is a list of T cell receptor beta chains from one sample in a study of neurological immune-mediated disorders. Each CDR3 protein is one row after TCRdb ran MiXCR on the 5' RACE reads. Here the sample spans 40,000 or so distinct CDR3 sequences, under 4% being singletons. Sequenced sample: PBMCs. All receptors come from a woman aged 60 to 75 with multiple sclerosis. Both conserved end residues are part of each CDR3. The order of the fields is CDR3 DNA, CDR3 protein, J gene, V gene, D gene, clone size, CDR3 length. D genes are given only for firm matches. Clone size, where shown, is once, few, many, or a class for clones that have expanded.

cdr3_nt: TGTGCCACCAGCAGAGGAACGGACAGGCCCCTGGGGGGCTACACCTTC
cdr3_aa: CATSRGTDRPLGGYTF
j_call: TRBJ1-2
v_call: TRBV15
d_call: TRBD1
clone_size: many
cdr3_length: 16

cdr3_nt: TGTGCCAGCAGTTTGGGGGCTTGGAATGGCTACACCTTC
cdr3_aa: CASSLGAWNGYTF
j_call: TRBJ1-2
v_call: TRBV12-3/TRBV12-4
d_call: .
clone_size: many
cdr3_length: 13

cdr3_nt: TGTGCCAGCAGTGGACGGCGCGGGGGGGCGGATACGCAGTATTTT
cdr3_aa: CASSGRRGGADTQYF
j_call: TRBJ2-3
v_call: TRBV2
d_call: TRBD2
clone_size: many
cdr3_length: 15

cdr3_nt: TGCGCCAGCAGCCCTTCGGGGACTTTGAACACTGAAGCTTTCTTT
cdr3_aa: CASSPSGTLNTEAFF
j_call: TRBJ1-1
v_call: TRBV4-1
d_call: .
clone_size: many
cdr3_length: 15

cdr3_nt: TGTGCCAGCAGTTCAAACAGGTTACTAGCCAAAAACATTCAGTACTTC
cdr3_aa: CASSSNRLLAKNIQYF
j_call: TRBJ2-4
v_call: TRBV12-3/TRBV12-4
d_call: .
clone_size: many
cdr3_length: 16

cdr3_nt: TGTGCCAGCAGTTTGACACAGTCGGGGGAAAAACTGTTTTTT
cdr3_aa: CASSLTQSGEKLFF
j_call: TRBJ1-4
v_call: TRBV6-5
d_call: .
clone_size: many
cdr3_length: 14

cdr3_nt: TGTGCCAGCAGCGTAGAGAGGGGACCTGGAAACACCATATATTTT
cdr3_aa: CASSVERGPGNTIYF
j_call: TRBJ1-3
v_call: TRBV9
d_call: .
clone_size: many
cdr3_length: 15

cdr3_nt: TGTGCCATCAGTGAGACAGACAGGGACACTGAAGCTTTCTTT
cdr3_aa: CAISETDRDTEAFF
j_call: TRBJ1-1
v_call: TRBV10-3
d_call: TRBD1
clone_size: .
cdr3_length: 14

cdr3_nt: TGTGCCAGCAGCTTCGAGCCAGGGAGTTGGGAGACCCAGTACTTC
cdr3_aa: CASSFEPGSWETQYF
j_call: TRBJ2-5
v_call: TRBV7-2
d_call: .
clone_size: many
cdr3_length: 15

cdr3_nt: TGTGCCAGCAGCAACGGCCTAGGGGGGGGCAGGGTGAACACTGAAGCTTTCTTT
cdr3_aa: CASSNGLGGGRVNTEAFF
j_call: TRBJ1-1
v_call: TRBV21-1
d_call: .
clone_size: many
cdr3_length: 18

cdr3_nt: TGCAGTGCTAGAGATTCGGAGGAGGATGAAAAACTGTTTTTT
cdr3_aa: CSARDSEEDEKLFF
j_call: TRBJ1-4
v_call: TRBV20-1
d_call: .
clone_size: medium-sized
cdr3_length: 14

cdr3_nt: TGTGCCAGTAGCGTGCTCCGGGACAGAAACTATGGCTACACCTTC
cdr3_aa: CASSVLRDRNYGYTF
j_call: TRBJ1-2
v_call: TRBV19
d_call: TRBD1
clone_size: many
cdr3_length: 15

cdr3_nt: TGCAGTGCTAAAGTGCGAGGGGGAACCAATCAGCCCCAGCATTTT
cdr3_aa: CSAKVRGGTNQPQHF
j_call: TRBJ1-5
v_call: TRBV20-1
d_call: .
clone_size: many
cdr3_length: 15

cdr3_nt: TGTGCCAGCAGCCCTCGCCCCAACAACGCCAAAAACATTCAGTACTTC
cdr3_aa: CASSPRPNNAKNIQYF
j_call: TRBJ2-4
v_call: TRBV7-9
d_call: .
clone_size: many
cdr3_length: 16